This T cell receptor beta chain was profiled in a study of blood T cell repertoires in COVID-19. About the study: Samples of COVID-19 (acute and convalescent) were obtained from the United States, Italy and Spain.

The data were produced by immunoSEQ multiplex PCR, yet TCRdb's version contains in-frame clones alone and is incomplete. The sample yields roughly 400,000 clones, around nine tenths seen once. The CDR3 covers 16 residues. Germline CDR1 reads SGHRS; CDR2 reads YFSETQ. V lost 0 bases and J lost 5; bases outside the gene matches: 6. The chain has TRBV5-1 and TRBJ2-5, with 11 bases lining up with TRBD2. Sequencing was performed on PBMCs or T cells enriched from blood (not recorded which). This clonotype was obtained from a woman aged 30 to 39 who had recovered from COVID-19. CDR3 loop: CASSLVAGGPSETQYF. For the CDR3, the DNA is TGCGCCAGCAGCTTGGTAGCGGGAGGGCCCTCCGAGACCCAGTACTTC.